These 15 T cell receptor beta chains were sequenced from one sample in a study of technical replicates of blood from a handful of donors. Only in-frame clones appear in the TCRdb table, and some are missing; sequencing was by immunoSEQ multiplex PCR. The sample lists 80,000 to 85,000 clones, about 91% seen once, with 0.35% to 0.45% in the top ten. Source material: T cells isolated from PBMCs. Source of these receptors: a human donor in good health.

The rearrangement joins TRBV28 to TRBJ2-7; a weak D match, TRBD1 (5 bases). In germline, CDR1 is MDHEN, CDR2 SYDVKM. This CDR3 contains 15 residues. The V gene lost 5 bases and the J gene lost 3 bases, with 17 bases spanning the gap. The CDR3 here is CASSVHPQGIYEQYF. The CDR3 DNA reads TGTGCCAGCAGTGTCCACCCTCAGGGTATCTACGAGCAGTACTTC.

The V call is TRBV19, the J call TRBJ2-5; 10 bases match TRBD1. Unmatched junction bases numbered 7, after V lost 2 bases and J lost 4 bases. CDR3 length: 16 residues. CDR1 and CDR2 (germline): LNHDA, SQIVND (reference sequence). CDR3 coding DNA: TGTGCCAGTAGTATACTCGGGACAGGGGATCGAGAGACCCAGTACTTC. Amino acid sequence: CASSILGTGDRETQYF.

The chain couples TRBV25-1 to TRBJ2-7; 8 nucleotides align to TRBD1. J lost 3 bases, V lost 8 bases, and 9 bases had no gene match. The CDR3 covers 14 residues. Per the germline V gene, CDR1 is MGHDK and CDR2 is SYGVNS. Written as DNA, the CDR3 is TGTGCCAGCCGCTCGACAGGGGCTTACTACGAGCAGTACTTC. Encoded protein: CASRSTGAYYEQYF.

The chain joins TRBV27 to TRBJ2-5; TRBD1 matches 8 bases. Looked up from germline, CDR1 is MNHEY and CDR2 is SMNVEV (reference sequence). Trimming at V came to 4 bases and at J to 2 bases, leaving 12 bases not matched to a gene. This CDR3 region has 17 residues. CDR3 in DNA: TGTGCCAGCAGTTCTCCAGGGGGCACACCTCTTCAAGAGACCCAGTACTTC. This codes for CASSSPGGTPLQETQYF.

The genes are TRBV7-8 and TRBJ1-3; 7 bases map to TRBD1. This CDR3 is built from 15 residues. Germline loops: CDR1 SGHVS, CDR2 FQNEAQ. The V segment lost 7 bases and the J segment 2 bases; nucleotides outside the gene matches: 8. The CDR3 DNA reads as TGTGCCAGCACCTGGACAGGCGCCCCTGGAAACACCATATATTTT. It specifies CASTWTGAPGNTIYF.

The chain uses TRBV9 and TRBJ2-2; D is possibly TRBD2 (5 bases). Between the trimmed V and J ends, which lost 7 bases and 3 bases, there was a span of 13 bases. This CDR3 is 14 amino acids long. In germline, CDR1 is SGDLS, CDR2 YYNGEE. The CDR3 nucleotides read TGTGCCAGCGACCGCGGACTCCACACCGGGGAGCTGTTTTTT. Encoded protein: CASDRGLHTGELFF.

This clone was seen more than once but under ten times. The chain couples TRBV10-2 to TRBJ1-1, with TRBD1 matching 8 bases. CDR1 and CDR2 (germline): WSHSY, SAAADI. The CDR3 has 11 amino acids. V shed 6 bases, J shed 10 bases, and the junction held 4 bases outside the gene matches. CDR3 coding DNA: TGCGCCAGCAGAGACGGGACAGGAGCTTTCTTT. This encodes CASRDGTGAFF.

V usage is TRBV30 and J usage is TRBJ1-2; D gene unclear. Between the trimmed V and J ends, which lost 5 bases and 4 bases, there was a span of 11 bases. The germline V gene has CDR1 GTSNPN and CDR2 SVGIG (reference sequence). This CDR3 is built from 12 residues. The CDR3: CAWAILGYGYTF. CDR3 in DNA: TGTGCCTGGGCTATACTCGGCTATGGCTACACCTTC.

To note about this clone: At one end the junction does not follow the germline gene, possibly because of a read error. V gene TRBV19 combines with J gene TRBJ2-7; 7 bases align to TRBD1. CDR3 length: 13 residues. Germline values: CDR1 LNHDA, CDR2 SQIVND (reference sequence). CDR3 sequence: CASSVDREGEQYF. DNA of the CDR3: TGTGCCAGTAGTGTAGACAGGGAAGGCGAGCAGTACTTC.

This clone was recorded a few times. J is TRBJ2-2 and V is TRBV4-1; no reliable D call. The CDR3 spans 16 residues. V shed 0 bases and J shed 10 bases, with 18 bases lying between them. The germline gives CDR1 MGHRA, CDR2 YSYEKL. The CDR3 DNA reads TGCGCCAGCAGCCAAGAAGAGAATTCTTCACCGAAGGAGCTGTTTTTT. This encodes CASSQEENSSPKELFF.

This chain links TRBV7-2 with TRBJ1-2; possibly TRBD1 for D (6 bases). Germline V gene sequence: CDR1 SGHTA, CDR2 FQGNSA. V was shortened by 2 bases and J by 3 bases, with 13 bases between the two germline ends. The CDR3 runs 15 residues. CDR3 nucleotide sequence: TGTGCCAGCAGCTTATTGGCAGGGGTGGACTATGGCTACACCTTC. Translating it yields CASSLLAGVDYGYTF.

This CDR3 is CASSLNPPRETDTQYF. The CDR3 DNA is TGTGCCAGCAGCTTAAACCCCCCGCGGGAGACAGATACGCAGTATTTT. V is TRBV7-3 and J is TRBJ2-3; 7 nucleotides match TRBD2. V trimming: 1 base; J trimming: 3 bases; junction bases outside the gene matches: 7. The CDR3 extends over 16 amino acids. Germline-derived CDR1 and CDR2 are SGHTA and FQGTGA. The whole variable domain, filled in from reference TRBV7-3 and TRBJ2-3, reads GAGVSQTPSNKVTEKGKYVELRCDPISGHTALYWYRQSLGQGPEFLIYFQGTGAADDSGLPNDRFFAVRPEGSVSTLKIQRTERGDSAVYLCASSLNPPRETDTQYFGPGTRLTVL.

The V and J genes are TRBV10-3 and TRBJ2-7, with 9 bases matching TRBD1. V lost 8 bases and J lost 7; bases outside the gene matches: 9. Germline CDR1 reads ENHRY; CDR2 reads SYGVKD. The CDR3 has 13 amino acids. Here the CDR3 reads CAIGPGQGGEQYF. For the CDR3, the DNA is TGTGCCATCGGACCGGGACAGGGAGGAGAGCAGTACTTC.

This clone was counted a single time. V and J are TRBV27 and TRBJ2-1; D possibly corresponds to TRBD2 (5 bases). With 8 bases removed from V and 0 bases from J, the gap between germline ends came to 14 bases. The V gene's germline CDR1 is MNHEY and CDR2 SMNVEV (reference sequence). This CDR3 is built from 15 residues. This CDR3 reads CASGQGGVSYNEQFF. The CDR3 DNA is TGTGCCAGCGGCCAAGGAGGAGTCTCCTACAATGAGCAGTTCTTC.

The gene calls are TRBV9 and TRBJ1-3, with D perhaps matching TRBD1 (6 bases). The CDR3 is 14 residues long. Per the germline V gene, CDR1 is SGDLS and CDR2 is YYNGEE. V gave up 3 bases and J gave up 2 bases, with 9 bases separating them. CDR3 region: CASSESGAGNTIYF. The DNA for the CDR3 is TGTGCCAGCAGCGAATCAGGGGCTGGAAACACCATATATTTT.